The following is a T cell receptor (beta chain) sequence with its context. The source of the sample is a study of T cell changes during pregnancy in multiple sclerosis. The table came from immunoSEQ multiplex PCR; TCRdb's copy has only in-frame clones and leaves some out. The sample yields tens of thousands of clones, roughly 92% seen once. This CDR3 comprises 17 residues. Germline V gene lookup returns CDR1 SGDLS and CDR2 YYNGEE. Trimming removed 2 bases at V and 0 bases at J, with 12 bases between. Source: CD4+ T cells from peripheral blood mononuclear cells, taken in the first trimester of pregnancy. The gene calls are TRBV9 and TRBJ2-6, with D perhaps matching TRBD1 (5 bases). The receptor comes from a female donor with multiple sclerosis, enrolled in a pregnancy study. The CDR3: CASSVQGQVSGANVLTF. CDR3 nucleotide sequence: TGTGCCAGCAGCGTCCAGGGCCAGGTCTCTGGGGCCAACGTCCTGACTTTC.